This T cell receptor beta chain was captured in a study of blood T cell repertoires in COVID-19. Germline trimming cut 3 bases from V and 0 bases from J; bases unmatched to any gene: 2. Germline-derived CDR1 and CDR2 are SGHAT and FQNNGV. The CDR3 is made up of 15 amino acids. The data were produced by immunoSEQ multiplex PCR, yet TCRdb's version contains in-frame clones alone and is incomplete. The sample yields roughly 310,000 clones, approximately 91% seen once. This clone was detected once. V usage is TRBV11-2 and J usage is TRBJ1-5; 7 bases line up with TRBD1. The receptor's source is a woman aged 40-49 years who had recovered from COVID-19. What was sequenced was PBMCs or T cells enriched from blood (not recorded which). The CDR3 reads CASSFDRVSNQPQHF. CDR3 DNA: TGTGCCAGCAGCTTTGACAGGGTTAGCAATCAGCCCCAGCATTTT.